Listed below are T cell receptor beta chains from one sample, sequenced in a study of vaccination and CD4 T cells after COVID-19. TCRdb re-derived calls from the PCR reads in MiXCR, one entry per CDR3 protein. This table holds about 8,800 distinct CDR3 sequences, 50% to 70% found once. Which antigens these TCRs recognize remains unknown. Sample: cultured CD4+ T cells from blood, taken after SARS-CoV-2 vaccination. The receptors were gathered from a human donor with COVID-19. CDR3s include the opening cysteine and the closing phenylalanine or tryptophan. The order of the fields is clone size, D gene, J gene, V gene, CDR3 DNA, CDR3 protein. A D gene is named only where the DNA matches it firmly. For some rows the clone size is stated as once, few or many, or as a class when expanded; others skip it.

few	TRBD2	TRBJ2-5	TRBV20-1	TGCAGTGCTAGATACCTAGCGGGGTGGGAGACCCAGTACTTC	CSARYLAGWETQYF
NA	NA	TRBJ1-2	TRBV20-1	TGCAGTGCTAGACGAGATCGCTACACCTTC	CSARRDRYTF
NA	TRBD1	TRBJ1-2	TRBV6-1	TGTGCCAGCACTCAACAGGGGGCGGGTGGCTACACCTTC	CASTQQGAGGYTF
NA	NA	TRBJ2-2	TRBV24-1	TGTGCCACCAGTGATTTGTACGACACCGGGGAGCTGTTTTTT	CATSDLYDTGELFF
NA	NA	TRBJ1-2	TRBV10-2	TGCGCCAGCAGCGAGTGGGCAGGGTCTGGCTACACCTTC	CASSEWAGSGYTF
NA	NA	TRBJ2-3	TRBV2	TGTGCCAGCAGTGAAACGGGAGATACGCAGTATTTT	CASSETGDTQYF
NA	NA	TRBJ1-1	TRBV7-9	TGTGCCAGCAGCTTATACCCCAACCCAGGATTGAACACTGAAGCTTTCTTT	CASSLYPNPGLNTEAFF
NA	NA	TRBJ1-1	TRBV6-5	TGTGCCAGCAGTTACTCGAACAGGGTAAACACTGAAGCTTTCTTT	CASSYSNRVNTEAFF
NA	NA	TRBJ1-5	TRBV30	TGTGCCTGGAGTGCCCGAGGACGGGATCAGCCCCAGCATTTT	CAWSARGRDQPQHF
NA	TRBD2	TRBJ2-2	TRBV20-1	TGCAGTGCTAGAGATCGGGCTAGCGGGGGGTACACCGGGGAGCTGTTTTTT	CSARDRASGGYTGELFF
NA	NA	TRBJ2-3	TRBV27	TGTGCCAGCAGTCTTCCCTCCAATACGCAGTATTTT	CASSLPSNTQYF
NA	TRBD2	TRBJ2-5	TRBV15	TGTGCCACCACCAGAGGTCGGGGGGGGCCGGGAGAGACCCAGTACTTC	CATTRGRGGPGETQYF
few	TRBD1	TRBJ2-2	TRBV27	TGTGCCAGCTCGGAGACGGGACAGCACACCGGGGAGCTGTTTTTT	CASSETGQHTGELFF
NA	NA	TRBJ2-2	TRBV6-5	TGTGCCAGCAGTTACTGGGTAGGGGGCGGGGAGCTGTTTTTT	CASSYWVGGGELFF
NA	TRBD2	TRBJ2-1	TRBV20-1	TGCAGTGCGGAACAGCGAAGCGGGGGGTTCGGGAATGAGCAGTTCTTC	CSAEQRSGGFGNEQFF
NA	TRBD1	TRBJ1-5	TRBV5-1	TGCGCCAGCAGCCAGACAGGGCCCAATCAGCCCCAGCATTTT	CASSQTGPNQPQHF
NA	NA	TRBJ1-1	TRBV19	TGTGCCAGTAGTCCGACGGTCCTGAACACTGAAGCTTTCTTT	CASSPTVLNTEAFF
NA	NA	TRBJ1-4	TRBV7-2	TGTGCCAGCAGCTCTAACGGGGCTAATGAAAAACTGTTTTTT	CASSSNGANEKLFF
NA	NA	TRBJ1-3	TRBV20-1	TGCAGTGCTAAACAGTTAAACACCATATATTTT	CSAKQLNTIYF
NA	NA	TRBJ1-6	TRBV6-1	TGTGCCAGCAGACCCTGGGCAGGGTCTAATTCACCCCTCCACTTT	CASRPWAGSNSPLHF
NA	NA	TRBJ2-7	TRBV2	TGTGCCAGCAGTGATGGACAGTCCTACGAGCAGTACTTC	CASSDGQSYEQYF
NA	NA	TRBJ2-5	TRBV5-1	TGCGCCAGCAGCCGTGGGGGAGAGGAGACCCAGTACTTC	CASSRGGEETQYF
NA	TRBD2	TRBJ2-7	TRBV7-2	TGTGCCAGCAGCTTAGGGGGGGGACGCGAGCAGTACTTC	CASSLGGGREQYF
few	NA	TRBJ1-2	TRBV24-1	TGTGCCACCAGTGAAGGGTACCGCTACACCTTC	CATSEGYRYTF
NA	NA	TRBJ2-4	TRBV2	TGTGCCAGCAAGGAACAGGTTTTAGCCAAAAACATTCAGTACTTC	CASKEQVLAKNIQYF
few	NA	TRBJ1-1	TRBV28	TGTGCCAGCAGACAAACGGCGACTGAAGCTTTCTTT	CASRQTATEAFF
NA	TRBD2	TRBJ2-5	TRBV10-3	TGTGCCATCACCTCGACTAGCGGGGGGATAGAGACCCAGTACTTC	CAITSTSGGIETQYF
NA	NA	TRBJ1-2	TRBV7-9	TGTGCCAGCAGCCCCCGCGACACTTTCTATGGCTACACCTTC	CASSPRDTFYGYTF
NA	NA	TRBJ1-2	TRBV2	TGTGCCAGCAGGGAAGACTTAGGTGGCTACACCTTC	CASREDLGGYTF
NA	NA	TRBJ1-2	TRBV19	TGTGCCAGTAGTATTCCCGGGGACAACTATGGCTACACCTTC	CASSIPGDNYGYTF
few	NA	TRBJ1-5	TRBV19	TGTGCCAGTAGTAAACAGGGTGGCGCCCAGCCCCAGCATTTT	CASSKQGGAQPQHF
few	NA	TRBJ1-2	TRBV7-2	TGTGCCAGCAGCTTAGCGGGGATGAAAGGAGGCGGCTACACCTTC	CASSLAGMKGGGYTF
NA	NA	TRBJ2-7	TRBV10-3	TGTGCCATCAGTGACCTTACAGGACCCTACGAGCAGTACTTC	CAISDLTGPYEQYF
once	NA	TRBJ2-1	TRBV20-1	TGCAGTGCTAGCCAGGGCACCTACAATGAGCAGTTCTTC	CSASQGTYNEQFF
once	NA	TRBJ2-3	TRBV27	TGTGCCAGCAGGGTACAGGGAGGCACAGATACGCAGTATTTT	CASRVQGGTDTQYF
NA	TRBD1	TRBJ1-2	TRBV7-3	TGTGCCAGCAGCAGACAGGGAGGAGCTAACTATGGCTACGCCTTC	CASSRQGGANYGYAF
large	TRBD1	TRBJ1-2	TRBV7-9	TGTGCCAGCAGCTATGGACAGGAAAGCTATGGCTACACCTTC	CASSYGQESYGYTF
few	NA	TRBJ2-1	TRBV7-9	TGTGCCAGCAGCTTAGCGGGGGCACTCTACAATGAGCAGTTCTTC	CASSLAGALYNEQFF
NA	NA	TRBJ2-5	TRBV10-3	TGTGCCACCGAGGGGAGTAGGGGGGGGACCCAGTACTTC	CATEGSRGGTQYF
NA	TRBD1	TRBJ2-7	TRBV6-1	TGTGCCAGCAGCCACCGGACAGGGGCCTACGAGCAGTACTTC	CASSHRTGAYEQYF
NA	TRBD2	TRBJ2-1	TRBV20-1	TGCAGTGCTATCCTCGGGGGGGCGACTGAGCAGTTCTTC	CSAILGGATEQFF
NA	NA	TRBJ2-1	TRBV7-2	TGTGCCAGCAGCTTAGTGGGGGTTGTGGGCAATGAGCAGTTCTTC	CASSLVGVVGNEQFF
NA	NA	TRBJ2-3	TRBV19	TGTGCCAGTAGTACCCCTCGGGTGTTACATACGCAGTATTTT	CASSTPRVLHTQYF
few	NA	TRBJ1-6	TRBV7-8	TGTGCCAGCAGCTTAGAGCATTCACCCCTCCACTTT	CASSLEHSPLHF
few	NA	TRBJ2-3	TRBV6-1	TGTGCCAGCAGTGAAACGGGGGGCATAACAGATACGCAGTATTTT	CASSETGGITDTQYF